What follows are 3 T cell receptor beta chains derived from one specimen sequenced in a study of blood T cell repertoires in COVID-19. The protocol was immunoSEQ multiplex PCR, while the TCRdb copy is restricted to in-frame clones and leaves out a portion. The table shows over 250,000 clones, with 88% occurring only once. Sequencing was done on a sample of peripheral blood. These TCRs come from a woman aged 35 to 49 who had recovered from COVID-19.

A word on this clone: Other nucleotide sequences in the sample specify the same CDR3. The chain has TRBV5-1 and TRBJ2-2; TRBD2 matches 7 bases. The CDR3 length is 15 residues. Germline CDR1 and CDR2: SGHRS and YFSETQ. The J segment lost 4 bases and the V segment lost 4 bases, leaving 7 bases of the junction unmatched. This CDR3 reads CASSPGLGGTGELFF. The CDR3 DNA follows: TGCGCCAGCAGCCCCGGACTAGGCGGCACCGGGGAGCTGTTTTTT.

This chain joins TRBV10-3 and TRBJ2-1, with 11 bases identical to TRBD2. Germline CDR1 and CDR2: ENHRY and SYGVKD. The CDR3 has 17 residues. The trim removed 1 base at V and 2 bases at J, leaving 4 bases unmatched. CDR3 DNA: TGTGCCATCAGTGAGTTCCCTAGCGGGAGGCCCTACAATGAGCAGTTCTTC. Protein product: CAISEFPSGRPYNEQFF.

The gene calls are TRBV30 and TRBJ1-5; 7 bases line up with TRBD1. Germline V gene sequence: CDR1 GTSNPN, CDR2 SVGIG (reference sequence). CDR3 length: 14 amino acids. With 4 bases clipped from V and 5 bases from J, the junction kept 8 bases outside the gene matches. The chain's CDR3 is CAWNPGTAYQPQHF. Written as DNA, the CDR3 is TGTGCCTGGAACCCCGGGACAGCATATCAGCCCCAGCATTTT.